This passage covers 21 T cell receptor beta chains from one sample sequenced in a study of vaccination and CD4 T cells after COVID-19. Treatment denoted: roughly ten-day PBMC culture with coronavirus spike peptide pools or control peptides (ViraFEST assay). Sequencing of cultured CD4+ T cell DNA used the Oncomine TCR Beta short-read assay. MiXCR was run by TCRdb on the PCR reads, yielding one entry per CDR3 protein. The sample includes fewer than 25,000 distinct CDR3 sequences, approximately 40% of them seen just once. No antigen is known for these receptors. Specimen: CD4+ T cells from blood, cultured in vitro, collected before SARS-CoV-2 vaccination. These receptors originate from a human donor who had recovered from COVID-19.

This chain joins TRBV20-1 and TRBJ1-4, with D possibly matching TRBD1 (5 bases). Germline V gene lookup returns CDR1 DFQATT and CDR2 SNEGSKA (reference sequence). The CDR3 covers 14 residues. V was cut by 6 bases and J by 4 bases, with 15 bases left in between. The CDR3 sequence is CSAPFWGFNEKLFF. CDR3 DNA sequence: TGCAGTGCCCCCTTCTGGGGGTTTAATGAAAAACTGTTTTTT.

CDR3 residues: CATAGRPGHPASGGTYEQYF. Written as DNA, the CDR3 is TGTGCTACAGCTGGTAGGCCGGGACACCCGGCGAGTGGTGGGACCTACGAGCAGTACTTC. J is TRBJ2-7 and V is TRBV6-1, with D maybe TRBD1 (6 bases). This CDR3 contains 20 residues. Looked up from germline, CDR1 is MNHNS and CDR2 is SASEGT.

The rearrangement joins TRBV6-2 or TRBV6-3 to TRBJ1-6; D remains unclear. Germline values: CDR1 MNHEY, CDR2 SVGEGT. There are 13 residues in the CDR3. V lost 0 bases and J lost 9, with 6 bases in between. The CDR3 sequence is CASSYSTSSPLHF. The DNA of the CDR3 is TGTGCCAGCAGTTACTCGACCAGTTCACCCCTCCACTTT.

The V and J genes are TRBV19 and TRBJ2-5, with TRBD1 matching 9 bases. In germline, CDR1 is LNHDA, CDR2 SQIVND (reference sequence). V shed 5 bases, J shed 7 bases, and the junction held 8 bases outside the gene matches. This CDR3 comprises 14 residues. This CDR3 reads CASSPGTGTGTQYF. The CDR3 DNA sequence: TGTGCCAGTAGTCCTGGGACAGGGACCGGGACCCAGTACTTC.

The rearrangement joins TRBV11-3 to TRBJ2-7, with D maybe TRBD2 (6 bases). The CDR3 spans 16 residues. Between the trimmed V and J ends, which lost 3 bases and 5 bases, there was a span of 20 bases. Per the germline V gene, CDR1 is SGHNT and CDR2 is YENEEA. CDR3 nucleotides: TGTGCCAGCAGCTTGGGGGGTACCCCCGCAGTGGACGAGCAGTACTTC. The encoded protein is CASSLGGTPAVDEQYF.

V gene TRBV6-4 combines with J gene TRBJ1-2; D perhaps matches TRBD1 (6 bases). With 6 bases removed from V and 2 bases from J, the gap between germline ends came to 7 bases. Per the germline V gene, CDR1 is MRHNA and CDR2 is SNTAGT. The CDR3 is made up of 12 amino acids. CDR3 protein: CASRDRNYGYTF. CDR3 DNA: TGTGCCAGCAGGGACAGAAACTATGGCTACACCTTC.

CDR3: CASSLPRDRILLVHNSPLHF. CDR3 DNA: TGTGCCAGCAGTCTCCCCAGGGACAGGATTTTATTAGTCCATAATTCACCCCTCCACTTT. The chain has TRBV28 and TRBJ1-6; 8 bases are shared with TRBD1. The V and J ends lost 5 bases and 5 bases, in that order; junction bases with no gene match: 20. The V gene's germline CDR1 is MDHEN and CDR2 SYDVKM. The CDR3 totals 20 residues.

This clonotype was detected a few times. The chain employs TRBV30 and TRBJ2-7, with 7 bases aligning to TRBD1. The CDR3 extends over 12 amino acids. The V gene's germline CDR1 is GTSNPN and CDR2 SVGIG (reference sequence). V shed 2 bases, J shed 4 bases, and the junction held 2 bases outside the gene matches. The chain's CDR3 is CAWSTGAYEQYF. DNA for the CDR3: TGTGCCTGGAGTACAGGGGCGTACGAGCAGTACTTC.

The V call is TRBV6-1, the J call TRBJ1-3, with D possibly matching TRBD1 (6 bases). V was cut by 8 bases and J by 4 bases, with 15 bases left in between. CDR3 length: 14 residues. In germline, CDR1 is MNHNS, CDR2 SASEGT. This chain's CDR3 is CASLQGTSGNTIYF. CDR3 coding DNA: TGTGCCAGCTTACAGGGAACTTCCGGAAACACCATATATTTT.

This chain connects TRBV7-2 to TRBJ2-5, with 11 bases fitting TRBD1. CDR1 is SGHTA, CDR2 FQGNSA, per germline. The CDR3 is made up of 16 amino acids. With V trimmed by 5 bases and J by 5 bases, 10 bases remained unmatched. The CDR3 protein is CASSQKTGTGGETQYF. As DNA, the CDR3 is TGTGCCAGCAGCCAGAAGACCGGGACAGGGGGTGAGACCCAGTACTTC.

This clonotype has just a few counts. The genes are TRBV6-2 or TRBV6-3 and TRBJ1-2; D gene ambiguous. Between the trimmed V and J ends, which lost 1 base and 2 bases, there was a span of 8 bases. The CDR3 runs 14 residues. Germline lookup yields CDR1 MNHEY and CDR2 SVGEGT. The CDR3: CASSYLTRNYGYTF. CDR3 DNA sequence: TGTGCCAGCAGTTACTTGACCAGGAACTATGGCTACACCTTC.

The V call is TRBV6-1, the J call TRBJ1-6, with 11 bases aligning to TRBD1. Trimming removed 5 bases from V and 6 bases from J; junction bases left unmatched: 6. The CDR3 has 16 amino acids. Germline V gene data show CDR1 as MNHNS and CDR2 as SASEGT. CDR3 nucleotide sequence: TGTGCCAGCAGTCATCCGGGACAGGGGGTTAATTCACCCCTCCACTTT. It translates to CASSHPGQGVNSPLHF.

This chain uses TRBV28 with TRBJ1-2; D is possibly TRBD1 (5 bases). Trimming stripped 3 bases from V and 0 bases from J, with 14 bases between. The germline CDR1 and CDR2 sequences are MDHEN and SYDVKM. The CDR3 is 16 residues long. The CDR3 sequence: CASSLVSGQTNYGYTF. The CDR3 bases are TGTGCCAGCAGTTTGGTGAGCGGACAAACTAACTATGGCTACACCTTC.

The table lists this clonotype with a few counts. V and J are TRBV20-1 and TRBJ1-2; D remains unclear. The germline V and J ends were trimmed by 0 bases and 6 bases, with 2 bases remaining between them. This CDR3 is built from 10 residues. Germline CDR1 reads DFQATT; CDR2 reads SNEGSKA (reference sequence). CDR3 nucleotides: TGCAGTGCTAGAGATAATGGCTACACCTTC. Its translation is CSARDNGYTF.

The rearrangement links TRBV6-1 to TRBJ1-5; D ambiguous. The V gene's germline CDR1 is MNHNS and CDR2 SASEGT. This CDR3 spans 15 amino acids. Trimming removed 6 bases from V and 0 bases from J, with 12 bases in between. The CDR3 sequence is CASSPGRHSNQPQHF. The CDR3, as DNA: TGTGCCAGCAGCCCCGGCAGACATAGCAATCAGCCCCAGCATTTT.

The V and J genes are TRBV7-2 and TRBJ2-1; TRBD2 matches at 9 bases. This CDR3 is built from 18 residues. V shed 1 base, J shed 4 bases, and the junction held 11 bases outside the gene matches. The germline CDR1 and CDR2 sequences are SGHTA and FQGNSA. DNA for the CDR3: TGTGCCAGCAGCTTAGTTTCGAGCGGGGGGTTGTCTTACAATGAGCAGTTCTTC. Translation: CASSLVSSGGLSYNEQFF.

This sequence joins TRBV12-3 or TRBV12-4 and TRBJ2-7; 9 nucleotides match TRBD1. Trimming at V came to 6 bases and at J to 3 bases, leaving 9 bases not matched to a gene. The CDR3 spans 15 residues. The CDR3 nucleotides read TGTGCCAGCAGCCCTACAGGGGGCGATTACTACGAGCAGTACTTC. The encoded protein is CASSPTGGDYYEQYF.

The V gene is TRBV19, the J gene TRBJ2-7; 7 nucleotides align to TRBD1. The CDR3 loop spans 15 amino acids. Germline V gene lookup returns CDR1 LNHDA and CDR2 SQIVND (reference sequence). The V segment lost 6 bases and the J segment 5 bases; nucleotides outside the gene matches: 13. The CDR3 DNA reads TGTGCCAGTAGCGAGACGGGACAGTTCGGCCACGAGCAGTACTTC. Protein: CASSETGQFGHEQYF.

This clonotype was seen more than once but under ten times. The CDR3 spells CATSRAGSKQETQYF. CDR3 DNA: TGTGCCACCAGCAGAGCGGGCAGCAAACAAGAGACCCAGTACTTC. This chain links TRBV15 with TRBJ2-5, with D unclear. The CDR3 sequence is 15 residues long. V was cut by 1 base and J by 2 bases, with 11 bases left in between. Germline V lookup: CDR1 LNHNV, CDR2 YYDKDF (reference sequence).

CDR3 amino acids: CASSYGQGTDYTF. The CDR3, as DNA: TGTGCCAGCAGCTACGGACAGGGGACGGACTACACCTTC. V usage is TRBV5-4 and J usage is TRBJ1-2; TRBD1 matches at 9 bases. Losses at the gene ends were 3 bases for V and 10 bases for J; bases not matched to a gene: 7. Germline CDR1 and CDR2: SGHNT and YYREEE (reference sequence). The CDR3 has 13 residues.

There are a few counts of this clonotype. The chain links TRBV5-4 to TRBJ1-1, with D possibly matching TRBD1 (5 bases). The CDR3 length is 15 residues. V was shortened by 4 bases and J by 0 bases, with 13 bases between the two germline ends. Germline CDR1 is SGHNT and CDR2 is YYREEE (reference sequence). CDR3 amino acids: CASSRAGNMNTEAFF. DNA for the CDR3: TGTGCCAGCAGCCGTGCAGGGAATATGAACACTGAAGCTTTCTTT. The full variable domain, with the rest looked up from reference TRBV5-4 and TRBJ1-1, is ETGVTQSPTHLIKTRGQQVTLRCSSQSGHNTVSWYQQALGQGPQFIFQYYREEENGRGNFPPRFSGLQFPNYSSELNVNALELDDSALYLCASSRAGNMNTEAFFGQGTRLTVV.